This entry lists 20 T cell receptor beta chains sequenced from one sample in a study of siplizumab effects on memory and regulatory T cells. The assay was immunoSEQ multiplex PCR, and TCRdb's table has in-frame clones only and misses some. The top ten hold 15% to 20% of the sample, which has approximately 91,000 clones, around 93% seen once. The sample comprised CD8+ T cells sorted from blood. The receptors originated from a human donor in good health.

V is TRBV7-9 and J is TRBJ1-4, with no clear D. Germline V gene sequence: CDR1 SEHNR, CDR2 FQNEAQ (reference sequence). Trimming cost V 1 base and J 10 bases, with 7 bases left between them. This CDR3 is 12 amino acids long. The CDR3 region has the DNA TGTGCCAGCAGCTTAGGCCCAAGAAAACTGTTTTTT. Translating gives CASSLGPRKLFF.

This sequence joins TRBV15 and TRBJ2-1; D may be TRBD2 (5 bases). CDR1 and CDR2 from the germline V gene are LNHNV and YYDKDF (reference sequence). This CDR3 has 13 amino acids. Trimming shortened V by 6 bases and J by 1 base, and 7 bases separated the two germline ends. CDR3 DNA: TGTGCCACCAGGGCGGGTTCCTACAATGAGCAGTTCTTC. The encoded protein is CATRAGSYNEQFF.

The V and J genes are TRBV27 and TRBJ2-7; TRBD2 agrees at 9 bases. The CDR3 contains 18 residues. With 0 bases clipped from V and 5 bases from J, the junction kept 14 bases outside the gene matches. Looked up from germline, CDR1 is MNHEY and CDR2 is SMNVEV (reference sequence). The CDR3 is CASSLSGLGGGRANEQYF. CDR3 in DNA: TGTGCCAGCAGTTTATCGGGTCTGGGGGGCGGGAGGGCCAACGAGCAGTACTTC.

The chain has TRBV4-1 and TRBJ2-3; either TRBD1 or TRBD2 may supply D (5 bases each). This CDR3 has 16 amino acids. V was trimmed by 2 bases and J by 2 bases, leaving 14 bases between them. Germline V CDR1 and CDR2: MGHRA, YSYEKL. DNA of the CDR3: TGCGCCAGCAGCCAATGGGGCGGGCGTGCCACAGATACGCAGTATTTT. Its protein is CASSQWGGRATDTQYF.

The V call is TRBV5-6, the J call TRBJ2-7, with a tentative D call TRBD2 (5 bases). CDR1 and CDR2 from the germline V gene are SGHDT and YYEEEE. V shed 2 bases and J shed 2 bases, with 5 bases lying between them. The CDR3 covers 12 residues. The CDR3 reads CASSFGTYEQYF. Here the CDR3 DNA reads TGTGCCAGCAGCTTCGGGACCTACGAGCAGTACTTC. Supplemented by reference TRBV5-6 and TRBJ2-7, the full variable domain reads DAGVTQSPTHLIKTRGQQVTLRCSPKSGHDTVSWYQQALGQGPQFIFQYYEEEERQRGNFPDRFSGHQFPNYSSELNVNALLLGDSALYLCASSFGTYEQYFGPGTRLTVT.

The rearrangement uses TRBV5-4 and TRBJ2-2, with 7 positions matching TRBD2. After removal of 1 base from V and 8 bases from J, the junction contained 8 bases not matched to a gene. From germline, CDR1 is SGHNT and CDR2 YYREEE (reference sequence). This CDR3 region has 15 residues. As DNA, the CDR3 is TGTGCCAGCAGCTTGCTCCCTAGCGGCGGTGGGGAGCTGTTTTTT. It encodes CASSLLPSGGGELFF.

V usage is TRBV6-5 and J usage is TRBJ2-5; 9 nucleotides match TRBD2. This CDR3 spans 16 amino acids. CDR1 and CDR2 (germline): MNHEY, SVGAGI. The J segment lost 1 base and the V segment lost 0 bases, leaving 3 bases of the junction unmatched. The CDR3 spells CASSYSREGLQETQYF. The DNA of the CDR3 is TGTGCCAGCAGTTACTCGCGGGAGGGCCTCCAAGAGACCCAGTACTTC.

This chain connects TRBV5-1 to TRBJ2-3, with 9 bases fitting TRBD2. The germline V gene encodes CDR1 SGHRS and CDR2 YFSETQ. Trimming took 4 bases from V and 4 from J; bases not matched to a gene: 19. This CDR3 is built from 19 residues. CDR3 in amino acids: CASSLQGGGRGSSSDTQYF. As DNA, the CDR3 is TGCGCCAGCAGCCTCCAGGGTGGCGGGAGGGGCTCCAGTTCAGATACGCAGTATTTT.

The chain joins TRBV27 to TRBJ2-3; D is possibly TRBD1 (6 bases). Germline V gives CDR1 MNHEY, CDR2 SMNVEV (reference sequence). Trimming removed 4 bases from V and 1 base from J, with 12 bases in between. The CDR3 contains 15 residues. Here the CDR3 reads CASSSRDTGTDTQYF. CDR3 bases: TGTGCCAGCAGTTCCCGGGACACTGGCACAGATACGCAGTATTTT.

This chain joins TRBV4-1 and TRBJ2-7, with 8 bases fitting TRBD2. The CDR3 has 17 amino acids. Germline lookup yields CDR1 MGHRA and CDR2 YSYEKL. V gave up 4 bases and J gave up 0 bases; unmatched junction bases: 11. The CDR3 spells CASSLLTSETSSYEQYF. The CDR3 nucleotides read TGCGCCAGCAGCCTCCTGACTAGCGAGACGAGCTCCTACGAGCAGTACTTC.

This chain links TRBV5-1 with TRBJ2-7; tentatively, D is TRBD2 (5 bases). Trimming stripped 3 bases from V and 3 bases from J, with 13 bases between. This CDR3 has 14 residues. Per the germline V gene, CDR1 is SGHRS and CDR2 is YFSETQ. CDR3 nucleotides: TGCGCCAGCAGCTCCGTCTCGGGGATCTACGAGCAGTACTTC. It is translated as CASSSVSGIYEQYF.

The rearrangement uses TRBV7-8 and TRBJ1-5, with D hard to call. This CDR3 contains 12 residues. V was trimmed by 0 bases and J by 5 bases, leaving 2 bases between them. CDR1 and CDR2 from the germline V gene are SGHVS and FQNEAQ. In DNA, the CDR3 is TGTGCCAGCAGCTTAGCGCATCAGCCCCAGCATTTT. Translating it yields CASSLAHQPQHF.

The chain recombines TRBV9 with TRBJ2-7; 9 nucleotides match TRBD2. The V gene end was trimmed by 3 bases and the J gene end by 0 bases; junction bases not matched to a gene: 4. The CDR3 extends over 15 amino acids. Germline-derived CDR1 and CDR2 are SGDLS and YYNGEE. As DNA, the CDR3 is TGTGCCAGCAGCGCCTTAGCGGGGGACTCCTACGAGCAGTACTTC. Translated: CASSALAGDSYEQYF.

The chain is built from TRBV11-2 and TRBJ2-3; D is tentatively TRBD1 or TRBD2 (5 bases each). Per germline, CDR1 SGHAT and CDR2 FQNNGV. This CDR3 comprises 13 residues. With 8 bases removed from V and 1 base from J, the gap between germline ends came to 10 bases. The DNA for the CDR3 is TGTGCCAGCCGGGGCGGCGGCACAGATACGCAGTATTTT. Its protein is CASRGGGTDTQYF.

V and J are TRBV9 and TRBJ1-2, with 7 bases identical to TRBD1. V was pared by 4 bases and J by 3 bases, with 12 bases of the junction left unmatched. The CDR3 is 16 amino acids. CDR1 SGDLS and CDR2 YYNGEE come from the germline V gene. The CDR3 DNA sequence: TGTGCCAGCAGCCCACAAGGACAGGACACCCACTATGGCTACACCTTC. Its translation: CASSPQGQDTHYGYTF.

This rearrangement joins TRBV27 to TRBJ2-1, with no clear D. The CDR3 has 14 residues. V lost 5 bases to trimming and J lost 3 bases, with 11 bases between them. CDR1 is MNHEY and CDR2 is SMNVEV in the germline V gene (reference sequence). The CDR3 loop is CASSLVTHYNEQFF. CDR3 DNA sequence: TGTGCCAGCAGTCTTGTGACCCACTACAATGAGCAGTTCTTC.

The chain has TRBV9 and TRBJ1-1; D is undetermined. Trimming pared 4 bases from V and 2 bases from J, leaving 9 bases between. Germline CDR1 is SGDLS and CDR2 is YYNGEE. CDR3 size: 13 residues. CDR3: CASSFGDNTEAFF. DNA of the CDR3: TGTGCCAGCAGCTTCGGGGATAACACTGAAGCTTTCTTT.

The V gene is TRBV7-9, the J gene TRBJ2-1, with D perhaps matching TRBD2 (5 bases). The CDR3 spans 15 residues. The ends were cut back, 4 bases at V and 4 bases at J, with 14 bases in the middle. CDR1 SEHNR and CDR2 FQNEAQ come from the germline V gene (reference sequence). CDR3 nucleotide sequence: TGTGCCAGCAGCTCGACGTTGGGAGAGTACAATGAGCAGTTCTTC. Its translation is CASSSTLGEYNEQFF. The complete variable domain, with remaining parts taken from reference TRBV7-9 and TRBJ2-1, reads DTGVSQNPRHKITKRGQNVTFRCDPISEHNRLYWYRQTLGQGPEFLTYFQNEAQLEKSRLLSDRFSAERPKGSFSTLEIQRTEQGDSAMYLCASSSTLGEYNEQFFGPGTRLTVL.

CDR3 protein: CASRPTGDRRRQYF. In DNA form, the CDR3 reads TGTGCCAGCAGACCGACCGGAGACCGCCGGAGGCAGTATTTT. The chain couples TRBV27 to TRBJ2-3; D is unresolved. This CDR3 has 14 residues. Germline CDR1 and CDR2: MNHEY and SMNVEV (reference sequence). Trimming removed 6 bases at V and 11 bases at J, with 21 bases between.

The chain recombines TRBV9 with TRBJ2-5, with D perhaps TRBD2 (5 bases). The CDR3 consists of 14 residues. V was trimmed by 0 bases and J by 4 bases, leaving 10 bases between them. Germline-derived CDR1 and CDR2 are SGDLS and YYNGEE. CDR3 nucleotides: TGTGCCAGCAGCGTAGAGGGAGTGGCAGAGACCCAGTACTTC. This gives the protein CASSVEGVAETQYF.